This TCR beta chain was obtained from a study of T cells in Graves' hyperthyroidism and ophthalmopathy. Study-level findings and limits: Blood also held most thyroid clonotypes expanded beyond 0.001.

This clonotype has a count of ten or more. The antigen is unknown. Germline V gives CDR1 SQVTM, CDR2 ANQGSEA. Trimming removed 0 bases at V and 0 bases at J, with 17 bases between. This CDR3 contains 17 residues. RNA transcripts served as the template for amplifying TCR beta CDR3 regions. The HTBI primer set was used in a first-round RT-PCR of the TCR CDR3. From the multiplex PCR reads, TCRdb called clonotypes with MiXCR, one entry per CDR3 protein. The sample has about 600,000 distinct CDR3 sequences, around 14% seen once. Among ophthalmopathy patients, the Clinical Activity Score reached at least 3, the NOSPECS grade reached at least 4, and duration remained under 3 months. Pregnant or lactating patients were excluded, as were those with uncontrolled infection or other autoimmune disease. Each diagnosis was grounded in clinical symptoms, serum thyroxine and TRAb, thyroid ultrasound, and orbital computed tomography.

V is TRBV29-1 and J is TRBJ1-2, with D maybe TRBD1 (6 bases). The sample consisted of blood. The source is a woman in her late teens or twenties with Graves' ophthalmopathy. CDR3 sequence: CSVEDRQDRVSNYGYTF. In nucleotides, the CDR3 is TGCAGCGTTGAAGATCGGCAGGACAGAGTCTCTAACTATGGCTACACCTTC.